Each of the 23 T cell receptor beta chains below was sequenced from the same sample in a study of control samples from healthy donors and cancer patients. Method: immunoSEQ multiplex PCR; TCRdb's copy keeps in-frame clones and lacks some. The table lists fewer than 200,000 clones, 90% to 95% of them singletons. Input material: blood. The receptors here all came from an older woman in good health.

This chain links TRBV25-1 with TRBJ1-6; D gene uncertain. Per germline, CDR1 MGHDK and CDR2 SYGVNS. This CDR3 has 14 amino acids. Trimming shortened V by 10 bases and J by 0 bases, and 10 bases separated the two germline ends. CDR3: CAKPESSYNSPLHF. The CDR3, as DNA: TGTGCCAAACCTGAGAGCTCCTATAATTCACCCCTCCACTTT.

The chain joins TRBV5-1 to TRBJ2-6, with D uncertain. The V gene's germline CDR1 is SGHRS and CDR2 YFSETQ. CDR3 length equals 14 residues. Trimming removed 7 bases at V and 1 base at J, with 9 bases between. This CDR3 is CASATRSGANVLTF. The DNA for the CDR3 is TGCGCCAGCGCAACGCGGTCTGGGGCCAACGTCCTGACTTTC.

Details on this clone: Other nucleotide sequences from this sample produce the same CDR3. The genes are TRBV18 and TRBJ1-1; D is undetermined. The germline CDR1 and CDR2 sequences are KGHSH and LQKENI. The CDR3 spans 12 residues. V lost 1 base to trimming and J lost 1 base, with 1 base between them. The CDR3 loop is CASSPQNTEAFF. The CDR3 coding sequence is TGTGCCAGCTCACCACAGAACACTGAAGCTTTCTTT. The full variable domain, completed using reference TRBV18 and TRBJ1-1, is NAGVMQNPRHLVRRRGQEARLRCSPMKGHSHVYWYRQLPEEGLKFMVYLQKENIIDESGMPKERFSAEFPKEGPSILRIQQVVRGDSAAYFCASSPQNTEAFFGQGTRLTVV.

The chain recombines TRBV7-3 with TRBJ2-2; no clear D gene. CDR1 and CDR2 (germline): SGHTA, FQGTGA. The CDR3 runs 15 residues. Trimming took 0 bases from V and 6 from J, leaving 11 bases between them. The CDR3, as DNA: TGTGCCAGCAGCTTAACCTTGTCCGGAGCCGGGGAGCTGTTTTTT. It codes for CASSLTLSGAGELFF. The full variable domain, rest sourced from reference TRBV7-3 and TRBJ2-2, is GAGVSQTPSNKVTEKGKYVELRCDPISGHTALYWYRQSLGQGPEFLIYFQGTGAADDSGLPNDRFFAVRPEGSVSTLKIQRTERGDSAVYLCASSLTLSGAGELFFGEGSRLTVL.

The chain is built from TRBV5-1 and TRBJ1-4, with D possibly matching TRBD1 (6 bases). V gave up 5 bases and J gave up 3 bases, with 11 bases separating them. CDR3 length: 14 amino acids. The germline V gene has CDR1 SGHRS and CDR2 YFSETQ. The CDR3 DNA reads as TGCGCCAGCAGGGACGGGGGGCCTAATGAAAAACTGTTTTTT. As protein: CASRDGGPNEKLFF.

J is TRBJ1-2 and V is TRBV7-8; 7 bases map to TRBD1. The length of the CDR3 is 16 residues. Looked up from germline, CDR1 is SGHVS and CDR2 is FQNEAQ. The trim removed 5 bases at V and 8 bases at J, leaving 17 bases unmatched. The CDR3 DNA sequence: TGTGCCAGCAGCCCACGTCACGGGACAGTTTGGTGGGGCTACACCTTC. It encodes CASSPRHGTVWWGYTF.

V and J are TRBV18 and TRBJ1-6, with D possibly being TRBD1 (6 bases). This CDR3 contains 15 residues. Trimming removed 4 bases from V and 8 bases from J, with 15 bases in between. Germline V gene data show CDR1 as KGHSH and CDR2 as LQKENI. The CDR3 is CASSLTGLDHSPLHF. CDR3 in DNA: TGTGCCAGCTCACTGACAGGCTTGGATCATTCACCCCTCCACTTT.

The CDR3 sequence is CASSDGQGPPGNTIYF. In nucleotides, the CDR3 is TGTGCCAGTAGTGACGGACAGGGCCCCCCTGGAAACACCATATATTTT. The chain combines TRBV19 with TRBJ1-3; 8 nucleotides agree with TRBD1. Germline V gene sequence: CDR1 LNHDA, CDR2 SQIVND (reference sequence). The junction had 8 bases not matched to a gene; V was cut back by 5 bases and J by 2 bases. This CDR3 has 16 residues.

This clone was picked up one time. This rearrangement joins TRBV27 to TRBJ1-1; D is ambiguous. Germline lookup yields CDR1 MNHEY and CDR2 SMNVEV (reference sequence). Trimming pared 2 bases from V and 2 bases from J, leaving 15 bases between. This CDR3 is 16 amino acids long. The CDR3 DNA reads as TGTGCCAGCAGTTTAGGATTCCTGAGGGTTAACACTGAAGCTTTCTTT. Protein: CASSLGFLRVNTEAFF.

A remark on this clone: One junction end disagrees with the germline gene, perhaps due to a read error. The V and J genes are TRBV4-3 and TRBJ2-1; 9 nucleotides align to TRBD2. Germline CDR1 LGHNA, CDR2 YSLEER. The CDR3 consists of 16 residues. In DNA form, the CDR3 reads TGCGCCAGCAGCCAAATTTTTGGGGAAGATAGCGGGGGCTCCGTCTTC. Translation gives CASSQIFGEDSGGSVF.

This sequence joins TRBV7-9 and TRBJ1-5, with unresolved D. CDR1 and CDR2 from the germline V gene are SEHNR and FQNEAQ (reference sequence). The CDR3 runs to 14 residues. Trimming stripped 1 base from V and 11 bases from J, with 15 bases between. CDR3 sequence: CASSLDTFLGSQHF. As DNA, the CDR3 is TGTGCCAGCAGCTTAGACACCTTCCTCGGGTCCCAGCATTTT.

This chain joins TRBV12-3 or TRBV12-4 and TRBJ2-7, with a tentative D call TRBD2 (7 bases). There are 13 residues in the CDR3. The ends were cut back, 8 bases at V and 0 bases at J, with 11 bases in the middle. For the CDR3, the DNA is TGTGCCAGCTGGGGGGGGCCCTCCTACGAGCAGTACTTC. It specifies CASWGGPSYEQYF.

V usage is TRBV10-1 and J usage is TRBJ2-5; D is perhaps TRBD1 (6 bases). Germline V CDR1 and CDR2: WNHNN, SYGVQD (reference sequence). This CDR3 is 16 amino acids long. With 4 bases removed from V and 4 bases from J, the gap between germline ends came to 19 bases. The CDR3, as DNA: TGCGCCAGCAGTGGGAAGTACAGGGAGTCAAGAGAGACCCAGTACTTC. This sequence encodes CASSGKYRESRETQYF.

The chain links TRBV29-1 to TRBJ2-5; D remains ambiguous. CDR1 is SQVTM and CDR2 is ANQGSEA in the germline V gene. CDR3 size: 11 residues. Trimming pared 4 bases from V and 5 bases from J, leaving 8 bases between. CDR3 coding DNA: TGCAGCGTTGGGATCCTGGAGACCCAGTACTTC. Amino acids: CSVGILETQYF.

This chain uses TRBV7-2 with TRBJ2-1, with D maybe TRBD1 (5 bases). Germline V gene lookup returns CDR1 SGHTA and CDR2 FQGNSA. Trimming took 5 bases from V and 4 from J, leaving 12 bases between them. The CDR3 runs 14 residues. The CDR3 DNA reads TGTGCCAGCAGCCCCCGACAGATTTACAATGAGCAGTTCTTC. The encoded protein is CASSPRQIYNEQFF.

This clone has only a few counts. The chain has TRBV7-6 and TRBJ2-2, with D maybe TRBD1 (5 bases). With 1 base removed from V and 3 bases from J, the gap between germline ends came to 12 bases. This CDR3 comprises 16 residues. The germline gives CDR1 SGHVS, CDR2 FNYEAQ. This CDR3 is CASSLDLGPHTGELFF. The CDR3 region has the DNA TGTGCCAGCAGCTTAGATCTGGGGCCCCACACCGGGGAGCTGTTTTTT.

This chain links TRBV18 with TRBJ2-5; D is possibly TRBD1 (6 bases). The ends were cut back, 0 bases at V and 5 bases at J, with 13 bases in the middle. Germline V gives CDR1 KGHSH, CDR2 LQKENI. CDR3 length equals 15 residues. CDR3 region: CASSPPGAPRETQYF. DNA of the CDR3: TGTGCCAGCTCACCACCGGGGGCGCCCCGGGAGACCCAGTACTTC.

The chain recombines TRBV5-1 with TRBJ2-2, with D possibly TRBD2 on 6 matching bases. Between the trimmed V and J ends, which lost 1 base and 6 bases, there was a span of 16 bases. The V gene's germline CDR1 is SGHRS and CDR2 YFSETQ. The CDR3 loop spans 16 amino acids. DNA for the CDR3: TGCGCCAGCAGCTTGCCATTTAGCGGAGAGGCCGGGGAGCTGTTTTTT. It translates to CASSLPFSGEAGELFF.

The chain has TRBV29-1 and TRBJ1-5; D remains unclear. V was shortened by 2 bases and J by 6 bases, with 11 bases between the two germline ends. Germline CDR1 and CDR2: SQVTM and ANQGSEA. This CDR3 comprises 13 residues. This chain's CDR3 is CSVEMSPGQPQHF. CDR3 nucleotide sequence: TGCAGCGTTGAAATGTCCCCTGGTCAGCCCCAGCATTTT.

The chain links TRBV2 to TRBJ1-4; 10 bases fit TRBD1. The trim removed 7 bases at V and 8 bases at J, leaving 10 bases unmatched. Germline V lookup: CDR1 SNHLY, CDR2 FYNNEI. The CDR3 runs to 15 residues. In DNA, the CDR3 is TGTGCCAGCAAACAGGTCGAGACAGGGGGCGAAAAACTGTTTTTT. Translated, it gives CASKQVETGGEKLFF.

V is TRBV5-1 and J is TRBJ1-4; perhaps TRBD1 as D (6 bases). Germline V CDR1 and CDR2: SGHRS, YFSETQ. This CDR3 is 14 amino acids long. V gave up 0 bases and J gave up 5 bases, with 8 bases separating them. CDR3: CASSLGGPNEKLFF. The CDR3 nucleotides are TGCGCCAGCAGCTTGGGGGGGCCGAATGAAAAACTGTTTTTT.

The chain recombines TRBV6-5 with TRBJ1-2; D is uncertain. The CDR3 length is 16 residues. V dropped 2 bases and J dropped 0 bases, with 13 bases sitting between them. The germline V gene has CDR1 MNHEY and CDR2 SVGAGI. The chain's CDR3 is CASSYKRAGSNYGYTF. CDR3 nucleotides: TGTGCCAGCAGTTACAAGCGGGCAGGATCTAACTATGGCTACACCTTC.

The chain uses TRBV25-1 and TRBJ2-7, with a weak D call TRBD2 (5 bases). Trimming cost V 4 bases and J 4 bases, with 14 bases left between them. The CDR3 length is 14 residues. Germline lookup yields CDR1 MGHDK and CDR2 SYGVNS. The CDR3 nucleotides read TGTGCCAGCAGTGGTCAATCGGGGTTGTACGAGCAGTACTTC. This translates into CASSGQSGLYEQYF.